Each of the 30 T cell receptor beta chains below was sequenced from the same sample in a study of T cell changes during pregnancy in multiple sclerosis. This table comes from immunoSEQ multiplex PCR, and its TCRdb copy is limited to in-frame clones, with some not included. The sample comprises about 83,000 clones, about 95% of which are singletons, and 0.85% to 1.2% rests with the top ten. The sample was peripheral blood, taken in the second trimester of pregnancy. These receptors were taken from a female donor with multiple sclerosis, enrolled in a pregnancy study.

The rearrangement uses TRBV2 and TRBJ2-1; tentatively, D is TRBD2 (5 bases). Per germline, CDR1 SNHLY and CDR2 FYNNEI. V shed 1 base and J shed 8 bases, with 12 bases lying between them. CDR3 size: 14 residues. Here the CDR3 reads CASSEEGTRDEQFF. Written as DNA, the CDR3 is TGTGCCAGCAGTGAAGAGGGTACTAGGGATGAGCAGTTCTTC.

V and J are TRBV6-5 and TRBJ2-1, with D uncertain. V gave up 6 bases and J gave up 4 bases, with 4 bases separating them. CDR1 is MNHEY, CDR2 SVGAGI, per germline. The CDR3 extends over 11 amino acids. The CDR3 region has the DNA TGTGCCAGCAGCACATACAATGAGCAGTTCTTC. It is translated as CASSTYNEQFF.

The chain uses TRBV9 and TRBJ2-3; no definite D call. Trimming removed 0 bases from V and 2 bases from J, with 4 bases in between. The CDR3 covers 13 residues. Germline V gene sequence: CDR1 SGDLS, CDR2 YYNGEE. In nucleotides, the CDR3 is TGTGCCAGCAGCGTAGTCCTCACAGATACGCAGTATTTT. Its protein product is CASSVVLTDTQYF.

This rearrangement joins TRBV4-2 to TRBJ1-2; 8 nucleotides match TRBD1. The CDR3 totals 15 residues. CDR1 is LGHNA, CDR2 YNFKEQ, per germline. V lost 4 bases to trimming and J lost 7 bases; unmatched junction nucleotides: 11. The CDR3 region is CASSLHPTGEAGYTF. As DNA, the CDR3 is TGTGCCAGCAGCCTCCACCCGACAGGGGAGGCTGGCTACACCTTC.

This chain joins TRBV7-7 and TRBJ2-3; 9 bases map to TRBD1. With 3 bases clipped from V and 5 bases from J, the junction kept 3 bases outside the gene matches. The CDR3 spans 14 residues. Germline CDR1 and CDR2: SSHAT and FNYEAQ (reference sequence). CDR3 nucleotides: TGTGCCAGCAGCTTGACAGGGGGTGGAGATACGCAGTATTTT. The encoded protein is CASSLTGGGDTQYF.

V is TRBV20-1 and J is TRBJ1-4, with TRBD1 as a possible D gene (6 bases). The CDR3 is made up of 10 amino acids. V lost 3 bases and J lost 14, with 10 bases in between. Germline assignment: CDR1 DFQATT and CDR2 SNEGSKA (reference sequence). DNA for the CDR3: TGCAGTGCTAGCGGACAGAGCCTGTTTTTT. Translating gives CSASGQSLFF.

J is TRBJ2-1 and V is TRBV27, with TRBD2 identical over 9 bases. V gave up 4 bases and J gave up 4 bases; unmatched junction bases: 8. The CDR3 runs 16 residues. From germline, CDR1 is MNHEY and CDR2 SMNVEV (reference sequence). The CDR3 DNA sequence: TGTGCCAGCAGTTCCCTGACTAGCGGAACTTACAATGAGCAGTTCTTC. Its translation is CASSSLTSGTYNEQFF.

The chain combines TRBV15 with TRBJ2-2; 7 bases line up with TRBD2. CDR1 and CDR2 from the germline V gene are LNHNV and YYDKDF (reference sequence). V lost 0 bases, J lost 0 bases, and 4 bases stayed unmatched. The CDR3 totals 17 residues. The CDR3 region is CATSRDHLAANTGELFF. CDR3 DNA: TGTGCCACCAGCAGAGATCATCTAGCGGCGAACACCGGGGAGCTGTTTTTT. The full variable domain, completed using reference TRBV15 and TRBJ2-2, is DAMVIQNPRYQVTQFGKPVTLSCSQTLNHNVMYWYQQKSSQAPKLLFHYYDKDFNNEADTPDNFQSRRPNTSFCFLDIRSPGLGDTAMYLCATSRDHLAANTGELFFGEGSRLTVL.

V and J are TRBV4-3 and TRBJ2-1; 10 bases line up with TRBD2. The ends lost 2 bases at V and 4 bases at J; junction bases unmatched: 5. Germline CDR1 reads LGHNA; CDR2 reads YSLEER. This CDR3 region has 16 residues. The CDR3 DNA sequence: TGCGCCAGCAGCCAATCTAGCGGGAGTCGGTACAATGAGCAGTTCTTC. This sequence encodes CASSQSSGSRYNEQFF.

The chain uses TRBV28 and TRBJ2-1, with 9 bases that match TRBD1. The CDR3 contains 15 residues. CDR1 and CDR2 (germline): MDHEN, SYDVKM. The ends lost 6 bases at V and 8 bases at J; junction bases unmatched: 11. CDR3 sequence: CASRFPGTGIDEQFF. The CDR3 DNA follows: TGTGCCAGCAGATTCCCCGGGACAGGGATCGATGAGCAGTTCTTC.

The chain employs TRBV9 and TRBJ1-2; TRBD1 is a possible D gene (6 bases). The CDR3 has 16 residues. CDR1 is SGDLS, CDR2 YYNGEE, per germline. V gave up 1 base and J gave up 2 bases, with 15 bases separating them. CDR3 in amino acids: CASSVTGHPSNYGYTF. The DNA of the CDR3 is TGTGCCAGCAGCGTAACGGGACACCCGTCAAACTATGGCTACACCTTC.

The chain joins TRBV5-6 to TRBJ2-7; TRBD2 is a possible D gene (5 bases). The CDR3 is made up of 14 amino acids. V gave up 5 bases and J gave up 5 bases, with 17 bases separating them. From germline, CDR1 is SGHDT and CDR2 YYEEEE. The CDR3: CASSQMTGFHEQYF. CDR3 DNA: TGTGCCAGCAGTCAGATGACGGGGTTCCACGAGCAGTACTTC.

The chain uses TRBV28 and TRBJ2-4, with TRBD2 identical over 12 bases. Germline trimming cut 4 bases from V and 7 bases from J; bases unmatched to any gene: 8. Germline V gene sequence: CDR1 MDHEN, CDR2 SYDVKM. This CDR3 has 16 residues. In DNA form, the CDR3 reads TGTGCCAGCAGTTCCAACCTCCTAGCGGGGGGGAACATTCAGTACTTC. Translating it yields CASSSNLLAGGNIQYF.

The V call is TRBV6-5, the J call TRBJ1-1, with D possibly matching TRBD1 (6 bases). The CDR3 has 15 residues. Trimming removed 0 bases at V and 1 base at J, with 9 bases between. Looked up from germline, CDR1 is MNHEY and CDR2 is SVGAGI. The CDR3 sequence is CASSYSGTTNTEAFF. Written as DNA, the CDR3 is TGTGCCAGCAGTTACTCCGGGACAACGAACACTGAAGCTTTCTTT.

This sequence joins TRBV5-1 and TRBJ1-2; D may be TRBD1 (6 bases). The CDR3 runs to 12 residues. Germline V lookup: CDR1 SGHRS, CDR2 YFSETQ. V lost 3 bases, J lost 5 bases, and 8 bases lay in between. CDR3 region: CASSSGEYGYTF. In DNA form, the CDR3 reads TGCGCCAGCAGCTCAGGGGAGTATGGCTACACCTTC.

The chain couples TRBV7-3 to TRBJ2-4; 8 bases fit TRBD1. The CDR3 has 15 residues. Losses at the gene ends were 5 bases for V and 4 bases for J; bases not matched to a gene: 7. Germline loops: CDR1 SGHTA, CDR2 FQGTGA. The CDR3 DNA is TGTGCCAGCAGCCCCCAGGGGGCACCGAAAAACATTCAGTACTTC. Protein product: CASSPQGAPKNIQYF.

This clone is a singleton in its sample. This chain connects TRBV7-2 to TRBJ2-2, with TRBD2 as a possible D gene (6 bases). V lost 5 bases and J lost 4, with 17 bases in between. The CDR3 totals 16 residues. Germline V lookup: CDR1 SGHTA, CDR2 FQGNSA. Here the CDR3 DNA reads TGTGCCAGCAGCCTCCGCCCGGGCGGGACCACCGGGGAGCTGTTTTTT. It specifies CASSLRPGGTTGELFF.

The rearrangement uses TRBV6-5 and TRBJ1-5; 10 bases are shared with TRBD1. Germline CDR1 reads MNHEY; CDR2 reads SVGAGI. V dropped 6 bases and J dropped 9; count of bases not matched to a gene: 8. The CDR3 extends over 14 amino acids. The CDR3 DNA is TGTGCCAGCAGGCCGGGACAGGGGTTTGGGCCCCAGCATTTT. Translation gives CASRPGQGFGPQHF.

The CDR3 nucleotides are TGCGCCAGCAGCTTGCGAGGGATATCGACAGATACGCAGTATTTT. The encoded protein is CASSLRGISTDTQYF. The chain carries TRBV5-1 and TRBJ2-3; perhaps TRBD2 as D (5 bases). Germline V gene data show CDR1 as SGHRS and CDR2 as YFSETQ. The CDR3 consists of 15 residues. With 1 base removed from V and 3 bases from J, the gap between germline ends came to 12 bases.

The chain has TRBV5-1 and TRBJ2-1; the match to TRBD2 covers 9 bases. The V and J ends lost 4 bases and 9 bases, in that order; junction bases with no gene match: 11. CDR1 is SGHRS and CDR2 is YFSETQ in the germline V gene. The CDR3 sequence is 15 residues long. CDR3 residues: CASSPLAGQPREQFF. CDR3 sequence (DNA): TGCGCCAGCAGCCCTCTAGCGGGACAACCTCGTGAGCAGTTCTTC.

This chain connects TRBV2 to TRBJ2-3, with TRBD2 as a possible D gene (6 bases). The V gene lost 7 bases and the J gene lost 1 base, with 12 bases spanning the gap. The CDR3 has 14 residues. CDR1 is SNHLY and CDR2 is FYNNEI in the germline V gene. As DNA, the CDR3 is TGTGCCAGCATCGTGGCTAGCGGCACAGATACGCAGTATTTT. It codes for CASIVASGTDTQYF.

This chain uses TRBV27 with TRBJ2-7, with 7 nucleotides matching TRBD2. V lost 1 base and J lost 0; bases outside the gene matches: 6. This CDR3 spans 16 amino acids. Germline-derived CDR1 and CDR2 are MNHEY and SMNVEV (reference sequence). The CDR3 loop is CASSLYSGGSSYEQYF. The CDR3 DNA reads as TGTGCCAGCAGTTTATATTCCGGGGGGAGCTCCTACGAGCAGTACTTC.

The chain links TRBV18 to TRBJ2-3; perhaps TRBD2 as D (6 bases). This CDR3 region has 15 residues. Between the trimmed V and J ends, which lost 2 bases and 3 bases, there was a span of 12 bases. The germline V gene encodes CDR1 KGHSH and CDR2 LQKENI. The CDR3 nucleotides read TGTGCCAGCTCACCAGGCCTACTAGCTACAGATACGCAGTATTTT. This translates into CASSPGLLATDTQYF. Supplemented by reference TRBV18 and TRBJ2-3, the full variable domain reads NAGVMQNPRHLVRRRGQEARLRCSPMKGHSHVYWYRQLPEEGLKFMVYLQKENIIDESGMPKERFSAEFPKEGPSILRIQQVVRGDSAAYFCASSPGLLATDTQYFGPGTRLTVL.

The chain recombines TRBV19 with TRBJ1-4; tentative D call: TRBD1 (5 bases). V was clipped by 7 bases and J by 2 bases, with 14 bases between them. CDR1 and CDR2 (germline): LNHDA, SQIVND (reference sequence). CDR3 size: 15 residues. As DNA, the CDR3 is TGTGCCAGTAATGACAGCCCCAGGACTAATGAAAAACTGTTTTTT. The encoded protein is CASNDSPRTNEKLFF.

V is TRBV7-3 and J is TRBJ2-1; 16 positions match TRBD2. The J segment lost 3 bases and the V segment lost 5 bases, leaving 7 bases of the junction unmatched. The CDR3 length is 18 residues. CDR1 and CDR2 (germline): SGHTA, FQGTGA. CDR3 loop: CASSPKGTSGRDYNEQFF. CDR3 bases: TGTGCCAGCAGCCCCAAAGGGACTAGCGGGAGGGACTACAATGAGCAGTTCTTC.

V and J are TRBV9 and TRBJ1-2, with 8 bases fitting TRBD1. CDR3 length: 12 amino acids. V lost 3 bases to trimming and J lost 12 bases; unmatched junction nucleotides: 7. CDR1 is SGDLS, CDR2 YYNGEE, per germline. Here the CDR3 reads CASSETGDGHTF. DNA of the CDR3: TGTGCCAGCAGCGAGACAGGGGACGGCCACACCTTC.

The V call is TRBV19, the J call TRBJ2-4; maybe TRBD2 (6 bases). CDR3 length: 14 amino acids. The germline V and J ends were trimmed by 6 bases and 8 bases, with 17 bases remaining between them. Germline V lookup: CDR1 LNHDA, CDR2 SQIVND (reference sequence). This CDR3 reads CASSRSGPLDIQYF. The CDR3 DNA reads as TGTGCCAGTAGCCGGAGCGGGCCCTTAGACATTCAGTACTTC.

V gene TRBV4-1 combines with J gene TRBJ1-1; D might be TRBD1 (6 bases). V was shortened by 4 bases and J by 2 bases, with 11 bases between the two germline ends. The CDR3 has 14 residues. Germline CDR1 is MGHRA and CDR2 is YSYEKL. CDR3 nucleotide sequence: TGCGCCAGCAGCCCTCGGACAGCAAACACTGAAGCTTTCTTT. It yields the protein CASSPRTANTEAFF.

This clone was seen more than once but under ten times. The chain employs TRBV7-9 and TRBJ2-7, with unresolved D. CDR1 is SEHNR and CDR2 is FQNEAQ in the germline V gene (reference sequence). Trimming left V 4 bases short and J 3 bases short, with 4 bases between. The length of the CDR3 is 11 residues. This CDR3 is CASSSYYEQYF. The CDR3 DNA reads TGTGCCAGCAGCTCCTACTACGAGCAGTACTTC. Variable domain in full (rest from reference TRBV7-9 and TRBJ2-7): DTGVSQNPRHKITKRGQNVTFRCDPISEHNRLYWYRQTLGQGPEFLTYFQNEAQLEKSRLLSDRFSAERPKGSFSTLEIQRTEQGDSAMYLCASSSYYEQYFGPGTRLTVT.

This clone was seen once. V usage is TRBV5-4 and J usage is TRBJ2-7; TRBD2 agrees at 8 bases. CDR3 size: 15 residues. From germline, CDR1 is SGHNT and CDR2 YYREEE (reference sequence). Trimming cost V 1 base and J 0 bases; bases outside gene matches: 3. CDR3 nucleotide sequence: TGTGCCAGCAGCTTGAGGCGGGAGGTCTCCTACGAGCAGTACTTC. Residues: CASSLRREVSYEQYF.